This TCR beta chain was identified during a study of response to subunit inactivated influenza vaccine. A single record per CDR3 protein comes from TCRdb applying MiXCR to the RT-PCR reads. The table shows about 650,000 distinct CDR3 sequences, with about 15% occurring only once. Study observations and caveats: Few additional T cells are recruited per seasonal influenza vaccination, authors suggested.

As to this clonotype: The antigen is not known.

This CDR3 is 15 amino acids long. Germline CDR1 MGHRA, CDR2 YSYEKL. Deletions cut 3 bases from V and 1 base from J, with 12 bases between. Sequencing used PBMCs from blood, obtained 11 to 12 days after vaccination. The origin of this receptor is a man in his fifties or sixties who received an inactivated influenza vaccine. The rearrangement joins TRBV4-1 to TRBJ1-1; TRBD1 might be the D (6 bases). CDR3 in DNA: TGCGCCAGCAGCCACCGGGACAACACGAACACTGAAGCTTTCTTT. Its protein product is CASSHRDNTNTEAFF.